These T cell receptor beta chains were read from a single sample in a study of HIV-infected patients and healthy controls. TCRdb called the 5' RACE reads again in MiXCR, with one record for every CDR3 protein. The sample contains over 10,000 distinct CDR3 sequences, roughly 5% of which appear only once. The sequencing sample was made of blood. Receptors were obtained from an adult in good health. Both conserved end residues are part of each CDR3. A D gene is named only where the DNA matches it firmly. Rows may omit the clone size; those that give it use once, few, many or a size class.

cdr3_nt cdr3_aa j_call v_call clone_size d_call
TGTGCCATCAGTGAAGTCCAGGTGTACAATGAGCAGTTCTTC CAISEVQVYNEQFF TRBJ2-1 TRBV10-3 medium-sized NA
TGTGCCAGCAGCCCCAGGGGTCCCTACGAGCAGTACTTC CASSPRGPYEQYF TRBJ2-7 TRBV7-2 NA NA
TGTGCCAGTAGTATATGGTACAGGGATCAGCCCCAGCATTTT CASSIWYRDQPQHF TRBJ1-5 TRBV19 many NA
TGTGCCAGCAGACAGGGGTCTTCTAACTATGGCTACACCTTC CASRQGSSNYGYTF TRBJ1-2 TRBV6-2/TRBV6-3 medium-sized TRBD1
TGCAGTGCTAGAGATCAGGGGGCTTCAAGAGCTTCCTACGAGCAGTACTTC CSARDQGASRASYEQYF TRBJ2-7 TRBV20-1 many TRBD1
TGTGCCAGCAGTGAAGCCGGGGCAGGGCAGCCCCAGCATTTT CASSEAGAGQPQHF TRBJ1-5 TRBV6-1 many NA
TGTGCCAGTAGTATTCTGGGAATCCAGCCCCAGCATTTT CASSILGIQPQHF TRBJ1-5 TRBV19 medium-sized NA
TGTGCCAGCAGCCAAGGCACAGGGGTCGGCTACACCTTC CASSQGTGVGYTF TRBJ1-2 TRBV4-2 few TRBD1
TGCAGCGTTGAGGGCCAGTACTTC CSVEGQYF TRBJ2-5 TRBV29-1 many NA
TGTGCCACCAGTGATTCCCCCCCCGGGACATCGGCTGAAGCTTTCTTT CATSDSPPGTSAEAFF TRBJ1-1 TRBV24-1 NA NA
TGCGCCAGCAGCTTAACAGGGACAAACTATGGCTACACCTTC CASSLTGTNYGYTF TRBJ1-2 TRBV5-1 few NA
TGTGCCAGCAGTGACTCGGACAACACTGAAGCTTTCTTT CASSDSDNTEAFF TRBJ1-1 TRBV6-4 medium-sized NA
TGTGCCAGTACCGCGCTCGGGACGGACAGGGGCTACACCTTC CASTALGTDRGYTF TRBJ1-2 TRBV19 many TRBD1
TGCGCCAGCAGTGAAGACTTAACCGCTAGCACAGATACGCAGTATTTT CASSEDLTASTDTQYF TRBJ2-3 TRBV10-1 medium-sized NA
TGTGCCAGCAGCCTGACGCGGGGGGGCAATCAGCCCCAGCATTTT CASSLTRGGNQPQHF TRBJ1-5 TRBV12-3/TRBV12-4 many NA
TGTGCCAGCAGTGGGACAGACGATAGCAATCAGCCCCAGCATTTT CASSGTDDSNQPQHF TRBJ1-5 TRBV2 many NA
TGTGCCAGCAGCCAGAGGTCTGGAAACACCATATATTTT CASSQRSGNTIYF TRBJ1-3 TRBV3-1 NA NA
TGTGCCAGCAGCCCAAGACAAGCCACTAACAATGAGCAGTTCTTC CASSPRQATNNEQFF TRBJ2-1 TRBV7-9 many NA
TGTGCCAGCAGTGAATATGGGGGACTGAACACTGAAGCTTTCTTT CASSEYGGLNTEAFF TRBJ1-1 TRBV25-1 medium-sized NA
TGTGCCAGCAGCGTAGTTGCAGGGGGCGACGAGCAGTACTTC CASSVVAGGDEQYF TRBJ2-7 TRBV9 many TRBD1
TGTGCCAGCAGCCAGGGGTTCCATAATTCACCCCTCCACTTT CASSQGFHNSPLHF TRBJ1-6 TRBV3-1 medium-sized NA
TGTGCCAGCAGTTCGGAACTTAGCACAGATACGCAGTATTTT CASSSELSTDTQYF TRBJ2-3 TRBV12-3/TRBV12-4 medium-sized NA
TGTGCCAGTAGTATCGGCCGGCTTTCTGAAGCTTTCTTT CASSIGRLSEAFF TRBJ1-1 TRBV19 many NA
TGTGCCAGCAGCACAGACGGGGTTGGCAATCAGCCCCAGCATTTT CASSTDGVGNQPQHF TRBJ1-5 TRBV7-9 medium-sized NA
TGTGCCAGCAGCCCCGCCGGAGCGGGGGGATACAATGAGCAGTTCTTC CASSPAGAGGYNEQFF TRBJ2-1 TRBV5-4 medium-sized TRBD2
TGCAGTGCTAGAGATGGGACTAGCGGGGGCACCGGGGAGCTGTTTTTT CSARDGTSGGTGELFF TRBJ2-2 TRBV20-1 many TRBD2
TGTGCCACGGGGGGCCTTTCGTTCGAGACCCAGTACTTC CATGGLSFETQYF TRBJ2-5 TRBV10-3 medium-sized NA
TGTGCCAGCAGCTTGTCCGGGTTCCAGCCCCAGCATTTT CASSLSGFQPQHF TRBJ1-5 TRBV5-8 medium-sized NA
TGTGCCAGTAGTAGGCGTAGCGGGGGTGGGAATGAGCAGTTCTTC CASSRRSGGGNEQFF TRBJ2-1 TRBV19 medium-sized TRBD2
TGCGCCAGCAGCTTGGACTTACCGGGCCGCTCTGGAAACACCATATATTTT CASSLDLPGRSGNTIYF TRBJ1-3 TRBV5-1 few NA
TGTGCCAGCAGTTCAGGGCGCGGCGTGGAGACCCAGTACTTC CASSSGRGVETQYF TRBJ2-5 TRBV2 NA NA
TGTGCCAGCAAATCCGGGACAGGGGGGAACACTGAAGCTTTCTTT CASKSGTGGNTEAFF TRBJ1-1 TRBV6-5 medium-sized TRBD1
TGTGCCAGCAGTTACTCGGCTCGTTTGGGGACAGATACGCAGTATTTT CASSYSARLGTDTQYF TRBJ2-3 TRBV6-6 many NA
TGTGCCAGCAGAGCCCTTCGGTGGGGGGAACATGGCTACACCTTC CASRALRWGEHGYTF TRBJ1-2 TRBV2 medium-sized NA
TGCGCCAGCAGACTAGCAGCAGATACGCAGTATTTT CASRLAADTQYF TRBJ2-3 TRBV5-1 medium-sized NA
TGTGCCAGCTGTTGGTTCGGAGAGACCCAGTACTTC CASCWFGETQYF TRBJ2-5 TRBV12-3/TRBV12-4 many NA
TGCAGTGCTAGAGATTCAGGGAGCTCCTATAATTCACCCCTCCACTTT CSARDSGSSYNSPLHF TRBJ1-6 TRBV20-1 NA NA
TGTGCCAGCAGCCCCAGACTCAGCTCCTACGAGCAGTACTTC CASSPRLSSYEQYF TRBJ2-7 TRBV7-8 many NA
TGTGCCAGCCGTGCCACCTCCTTCACTGAAGCTTTCTTT CASRATSFTEAFF TRBJ1-1 TRBV12-3/TRBV12-4 NA NA
TGTGCGAGCAAGGGGACATCGGGCGAGCAGTACTTC CASKGTSGEQYF TRBJ2-7 TRBV10-3 many NA
TGTGCCAGCAGTTCAGAAGGGACGACAAGCCAGCCCCAGCATTTT CASSSEGTTSQPQHF TRBJ1-5 TRBV12-3/TRBV12-4 many NA
TGTGCCAGCAGTGAAACAGGGGATTGGACTGAAGCTTTCTTT CASSETGDWTEAFF TRBJ1-1 TRBV25-1 many TRBD1
TGCGCCAGCAGCTTTAGAGGCAGCACCGGCCCGGCATACGAGCAGTACTTC CASSFRGSTGPAYEQYF TRBJ2-7 TRBV5-1 many NA